The sequence of this TCR beta chain was determined in a study of T cell repertoires in cytomegalovirus infection (dated by TCRdb to between 2018 and 2021). Notes on the research overall: Donor HLA type was relevant to the analysis, as public TCR beta signatures indicated carriage of CMV infection together with the matching HLA type. What the work shows at the level of the full study, not this receptor alone: The ex vivo response was dominated by HLA-C-restricted CMV-specific TCR beta clonotypes, which also provided the single most frequent clonotype in two of eight donors. Cumulative frequency of public TCR beta family members discriminated carriers of CMV infection plus the relevant HLA type in this cohort and an independent approximately 340-donor cohort.

These reads were obtained on an Illumina HiSeq 1500. Using fastp at Q25 and MiXCR, TCRdb reprocessed the public reads and kept productive beta chains. Each entry is one CDR3 protein sequence, shown with its most common DNA and genes. This sample has a few hundred thousand distinct CDR3 sequences in its table, and 17% of those were observed once. In total, the top ten clones hold 12% of the sample. CDR1 and CDR2 were assigned from the germline V gene as SGHTA and FQGNSA. The CDR3 contains 13 residues, cysteine and phenylalanine counted. Only the CDR3 part of the read is kept: 39 bases, read in frame from the first base. This clonotype has a single count. The antigen it binds to is not known. One end of the junction fails to match germline, which may point to a read error.

This sequence originates from a human donor in good health (CMV status not recorded). Some clones in this sample may be carry-over from other donors' samples. The sequenced sample was PBMCs. Recombination joined TRBV7-2 with TRBJ2-3; no D segment can be confidently identified. The DNA is TGTGCCTGCAGCATGGAACGCACAGATACGCAGTATTTT. This codes for CACSMERTDTQYF.